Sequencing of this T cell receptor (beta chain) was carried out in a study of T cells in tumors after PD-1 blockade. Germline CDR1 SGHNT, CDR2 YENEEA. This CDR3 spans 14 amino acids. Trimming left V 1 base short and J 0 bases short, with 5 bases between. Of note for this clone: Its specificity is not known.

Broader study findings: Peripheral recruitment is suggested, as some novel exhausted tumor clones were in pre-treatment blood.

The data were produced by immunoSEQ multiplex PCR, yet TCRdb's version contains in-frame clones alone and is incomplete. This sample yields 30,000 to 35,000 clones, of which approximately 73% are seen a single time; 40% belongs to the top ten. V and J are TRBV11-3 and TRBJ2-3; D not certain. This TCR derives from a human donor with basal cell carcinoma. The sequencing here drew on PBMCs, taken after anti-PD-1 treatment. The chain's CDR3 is CASSLGESTDTQYF. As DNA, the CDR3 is TGTGCCAGCAGCTTAGGCGAGAGCACAGATACGCAGTATTTT.